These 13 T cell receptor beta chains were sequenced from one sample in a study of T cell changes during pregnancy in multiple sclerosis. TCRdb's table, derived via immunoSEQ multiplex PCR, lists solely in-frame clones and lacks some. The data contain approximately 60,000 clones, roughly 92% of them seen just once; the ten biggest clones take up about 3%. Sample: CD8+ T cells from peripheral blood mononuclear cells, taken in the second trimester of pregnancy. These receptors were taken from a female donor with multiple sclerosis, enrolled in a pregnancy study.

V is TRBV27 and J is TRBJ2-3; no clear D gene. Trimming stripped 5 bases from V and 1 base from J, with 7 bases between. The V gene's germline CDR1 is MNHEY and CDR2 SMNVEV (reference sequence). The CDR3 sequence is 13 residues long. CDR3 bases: TGTGCCAGCAGTCAGCGCCGCACAGATACGCAGTATTTT. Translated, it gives CASSQRRTDTQYF.

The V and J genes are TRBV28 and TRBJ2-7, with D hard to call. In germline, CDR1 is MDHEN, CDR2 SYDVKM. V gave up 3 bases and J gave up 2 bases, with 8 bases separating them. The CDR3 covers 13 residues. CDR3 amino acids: CASSLALTYEQYF. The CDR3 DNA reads TGTGCCAGCAGTTTGGCTCTCACCTACGAGCAGTACTTC.

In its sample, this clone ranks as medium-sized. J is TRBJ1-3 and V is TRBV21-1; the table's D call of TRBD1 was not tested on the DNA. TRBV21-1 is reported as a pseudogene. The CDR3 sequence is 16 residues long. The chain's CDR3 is CASSPATRGGGTTIYF. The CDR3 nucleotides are TGTGCCAGCTCTCCTGCAACCAGGGGCGGCGGAACCACCATATATTTT.

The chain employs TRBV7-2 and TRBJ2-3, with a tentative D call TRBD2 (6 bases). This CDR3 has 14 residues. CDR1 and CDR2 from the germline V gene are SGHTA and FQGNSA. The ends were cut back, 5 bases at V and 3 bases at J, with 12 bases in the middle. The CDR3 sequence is CASSPGLGTDTQYF. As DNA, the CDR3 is TGTGCCAGCAGCCCGGGACTTGGAACAGATACGCAGTATTTT.

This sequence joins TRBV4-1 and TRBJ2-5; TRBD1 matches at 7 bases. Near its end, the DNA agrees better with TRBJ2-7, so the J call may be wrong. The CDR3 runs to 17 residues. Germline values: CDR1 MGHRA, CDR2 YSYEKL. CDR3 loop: CASSQISGAGGSYEQYF. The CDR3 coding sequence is TGCGCCAGCAGCCAAATCTCTGGGGCAGGGGGCTCCTACGAGCAGTACTTC.

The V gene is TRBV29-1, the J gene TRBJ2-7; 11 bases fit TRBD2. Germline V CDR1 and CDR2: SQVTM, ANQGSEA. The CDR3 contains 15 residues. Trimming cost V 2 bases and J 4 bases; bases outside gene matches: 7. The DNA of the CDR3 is TGCAGCGTTGAATTTCGTAGCGGGAGGGCATACGAGCAGTACTTC. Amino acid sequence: CSVEFRSGRAYEQYF.

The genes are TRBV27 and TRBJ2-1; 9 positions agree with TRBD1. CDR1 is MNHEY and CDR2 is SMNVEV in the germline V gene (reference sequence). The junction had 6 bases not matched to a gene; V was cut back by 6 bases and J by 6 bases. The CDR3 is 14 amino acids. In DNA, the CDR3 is TGTGCCAGCAGGGGACAGGGCCCGCTCAATGAGCAGTTCTTC. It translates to CASRGQGPLNEQFF.

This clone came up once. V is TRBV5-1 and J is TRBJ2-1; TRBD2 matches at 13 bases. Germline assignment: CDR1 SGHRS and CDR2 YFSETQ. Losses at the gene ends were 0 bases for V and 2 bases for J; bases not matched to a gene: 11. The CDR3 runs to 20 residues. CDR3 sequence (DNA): TGCGCCAGCAGCTTGGCCTTGGGACTAGCGGGATCCAACGCCTACAATGAGCAGTTCTTC. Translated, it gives CASSLALGLAGSNAYNEQFF. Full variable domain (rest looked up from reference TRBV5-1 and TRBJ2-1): KAGVTQTPRYLIKTRGQQVTLSCSPISGHRSVSWYQQTPGQGLQFLFEYFSETQRNKGNFPGRFSGRQFSNSRSEMNVSTLELGDSALYLCASSLALGLAGSNAYNEQFFGPGTRLTVL.

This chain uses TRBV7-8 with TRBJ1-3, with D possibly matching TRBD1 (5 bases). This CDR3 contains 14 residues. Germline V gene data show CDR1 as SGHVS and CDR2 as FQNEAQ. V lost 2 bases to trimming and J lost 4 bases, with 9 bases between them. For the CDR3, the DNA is TGTGCCAGCAGCTTACATAGGGGCGGAAACACCATATATTTT. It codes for CASSLHRGGNTIYF.

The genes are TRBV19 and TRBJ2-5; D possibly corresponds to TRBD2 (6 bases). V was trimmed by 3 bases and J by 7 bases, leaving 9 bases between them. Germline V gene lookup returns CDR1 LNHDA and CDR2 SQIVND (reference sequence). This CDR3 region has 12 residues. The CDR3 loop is CASSIPGGTQYF. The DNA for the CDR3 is TGTGCCAGTAGTATCCCCGGGGGGACCCAGTACTTC.

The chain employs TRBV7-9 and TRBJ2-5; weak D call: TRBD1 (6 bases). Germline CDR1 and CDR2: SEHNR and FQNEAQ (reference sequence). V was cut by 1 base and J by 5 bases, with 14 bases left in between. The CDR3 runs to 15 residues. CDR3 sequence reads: CASSLDPGDGETQYF. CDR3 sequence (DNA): TGTGCCAGCAGCTTAGACCCAGGGGATGGTGAGACCCAGTACTTC.

DNA of the CDR3: TGTGCCAGCAGTGAAGCGCTTTGGACTAGCGGGAGAGGTGATGAGCAGTTCTTC. Its protein is CASSEALWTSGRGDEQFF. The chain couples TRBV6-1 to TRBJ2-1; TRBD2 matches 13 bases. Per the germline V gene, CDR1 is MNHNS and CDR2 is SASEGT. V dropped 0 bases and J dropped 8; count of bases not matched to a gene: 10. The CDR3 contains 18 residues.

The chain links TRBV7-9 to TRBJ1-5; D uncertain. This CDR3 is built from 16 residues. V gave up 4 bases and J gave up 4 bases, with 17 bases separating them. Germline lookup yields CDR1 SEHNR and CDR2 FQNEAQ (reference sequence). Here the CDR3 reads CASSSTSRGPNQPQHF. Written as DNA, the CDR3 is TGTGCCAGCAGCTCCACCTCCCGGGGTCCTAATCAGCCCCAGCATTTT.